The 25 T cell receptor beta chains reported below all come from one sample, sequenced in a study of T-cell reconstitution after alpha-beta-depleted transplantation in children. It was with unique molecular identifiers that the TCRbeta library was prepared. TCRdb ran MiXCR on the PCR reads and lists one entry per CDR3 protein. The sample has some 520,000 distinct CDR3 sequences, about 31% seen once. Source: PBMCs from the stem cell graft donor, taken from the stem cell graft. The receptors shown here come from a human donor who donated a stem cell graft to a child with aplastic anemia.

The chain is built from TRBV5-1 and TRBJ2-1; no firm D call. Germline lookup yields CDR1 SGHRS and CDR2 YFSETQ. V was shortened by 2 bases and J by 9 bases, with 9 bases between the two germline ends. This CDR3 is built from 12 residues. CDR3 region: CASSLERSEQFF. CDR3 DNA: TGCGCCAGCAGCTTAGAGCGATCTGAGCAGTTCTTC.

This sequence joins TRBV20-1 and TRBJ2-5; 10 bases match TRBD2. The CDR3 contains 14 residues. The ends lost 6 bases at V and 1 base at J; junction bases unmatched: 5. CDR1 is DFQATT, CDR2 SNEGSKA, per germline (reference sequence). CDR3 sequence reads: CSANLAGVQETQYF. The CDR3 nucleotides are TGCAGTGCGAACCTAGCGGGGGTCCAAGAGACCCAGTACTTC.

This clonotype was counted only a few times. The chain combines TRBV5-1 with TRBJ2-3, with 9 positions matching TRBD2. V was pared by 9 bases and J by 4 bases, with 9 bases of the junction left unmatched. The CDR3 spans 14 residues. Germline CDR1 and CDR2: SGHRS and YFSETQ. CDR3 sequence (DNA): TGCGCCACCCGGACTAGCGCCACCTCAGATACGCAGTATTTT. It encodes CATRTSATSDTQYF.

The chain joins TRBV6-2 or TRBV6-3 to TRBJ1-1; 8 bases line up with TRBD1. This CDR3 is 13 amino acids long. Germline CDR1 reads MNHEY; CDR2 reads SVGEGT. V trimming: 6 bases; J trimming: 10 bases; junction bases outside the gene matches: 10. The CDR3 loop is CASSTRQGTRAFF. In DNA form, the CDR3 reads TGTGCCAGCAGCACTAGACAGGGGACGAGAGCTTTCTTT.

The CDR3 nucleotides read TGTGCCAGCAGCTCCCTGGGTAGCGGGAGGGCCGAAAACATTCAGTACTTC. As protein: CASSSLGSGRAENIQYF. The rearrangement uses TRBV7-2 and TRBJ2-4, with TRBD2 identical over 11 bases. The CDR3 runs to 17 residues. V lost 4 bases and J lost 5; bases outside the gene matches: 10. The germline gives CDR1 SGHTA, CDR2 FQGNSA.

V gene TRBV20-1 combines with J gene TRBJ2-5; 12 nucleotides agree with TRBD2. Trimming took 0 bases from V and 4 from J; bases not matched to a gene: 6. The CDR3 covers 16 residues. Per germline, CDR1 DFQATT and CDR2 SNEGSKA (reference sequence). In DNA form, the CDR3 reads TGCAGTGCTAGAGATTGGGCTAGCGGGAGGGGAGAGACCCAGTACTTC. The encoded protein is CSARDWASGRGETQYF.

In its sample, this clonotype was seen a few times. The chain has TRBV10-3 and TRBJ1-1; D possibly corresponds to TRBD1 (5 bases). The germline V gene encodes CDR1 ENHRY and CDR2 SYGVKD. The ends were cut back, 7 bases at V and 1 base at J, with 13 bases in the middle. There are 14 residues in the CDR3. CDR3 protein: CAITSRGSNTEAFF. The CDR3 bases are TGTGCCATCACCAGTCGGGGCTCGAACACTGAAGCTTTCTTT.

The chain employs TRBV21-1 and TRBJ2-7; the table's D call, TRBD2, has no DNA check behind it. TRBV21-1 corresponds to a pseudogene. The CDR3 consists of 17 residues. The CDR3 DNA follows: TGTGCCAGCAGAAAACAAGGGACTAGCGGGAGCCGGGGTGAGCAGTACGTC. Its protein is CASRKQGTSGSRGEQYV.

The chain employs TRBV5-4 and TRBJ2-7; unclear D gene. V was cut by 0 bases and J by 1 base, with 11 bases left in between. Per germline, CDR1 SGHNT and CDR2 YYREEE (reference sequence). The CDR3 contains 15 residues. The CDR3 DNA is TGTGCCAGCAGCTTGGAGCCTAGTCTTTCCTACGAGCAGTACTTC. It encodes CASSLEPSLSYEQYF.

This clonotype was recorded many times. This chain connects TRBV20-1 to TRBJ2-1; 13 bases match TRBD2. CDR3 length: 15 amino acids. Unmatched junction bases numbered 6, after V lost 3 bases and J lost 7 bases. Germline V gives CDR1 DFQATT, CDR2 SNEGSKA (reference sequence). CDR3 nucleotides: TGCAGTGCTAGTACTAGCGGGAGGGCCGGGAATGAGCAGTTCTTC. Amino acid sequence: CSASTSGRAGNEQFF.

CDR3 in amino acids: CASSEGQGAGAEAFF. The CDR3 coding sequence is TGTGCCAGCAGCGAGGGACAGGGGGCCGGGGCTGAAGCTTTCTTT. The genes are TRBV6-2 or TRBV6-3 and TRBJ1-1; 12 nucleotides line up with TRBD1. Germline V lookup: CDR1 MNHEY, CDR2 SVGEGT. This CDR3 comprises 15 residues. V gave up 6 bases and J gave up 6 bases; unmatched junction bases: 8.

This clonotype was seen a few times. This chain joins TRBV24-1 and TRBJ2-7; TRBD1 matches 7 bases. The CDR3 consists of 16 residues. J gave up 6 bases and V 4 bases, and 14 bases lay outside the gene matches. CDR1 is KGHDR, CDR2 SFDVKD, per germline. CDR3 residues: CATSDRTHGAGGEQYF. The CDR3 DNA sequence: TGTGCCACCAGTGACCGGACTCATGGGGCAGGGGGCGAGCAGTACTTC.

The rearrangement links TRBV29-1 to TRBJ1-2; D is perhaps TRBD1 (5 bases). This CDR3 is built from 12 residues. Germline CDR1 is SQVTM and CDR2 is ANQGSEA. V lost 0 bases to trimming and J lost 4 bases, with 6 bases between them. CDR3 amino acids: CSVEDRAYGYTF. Here the CDR3 DNA reads TGCAGCGTTGAAGACAGGGCCTATGGCTACACCTTC. The variable domain in full, completed from reference TRBV29-1 and TRBJ1-2, reads SAVISQKPSRDICQRGTSLTIQCQVDSQVTMMFWYRQQPGQSLTLIATANQGSEATYESGFVIDKFPISRPNLTFSTLTVSNMSPEDSSIYLCSVEDRAYGYTFGSGTRLTVV.

The rearrangement joins TRBV20-1 to TRBJ1-2; D not resolved. Germline loops: CDR1 DFQATT, CDR2 SNEGSKA (reference sequence). The CDR3 contains 12 residues. The V end lost 8 bases, the J end lost 4 bases, and 14 bases lay between the germline ends. CDR3 bases: TGCAGTCCCTCCGGGCGGATCTATGGCTACACCTTC. The encoded protein is CSPSGRIYGYTF.

The V and J genes are TRBV3-1 and TRBJ1-2; tentative D call: TRBD1 (6 bases). Germline CDR1 and CDR2: LGHDT and YNNKEL (reference sequence). Trimming took 1 base from V and 8 from J, leaving 20 bases between them. This CDR3 spans 16 amino acids. The CDR3 loop is CASSQGRGQPVFGYTF. The CDR3 region has the DNA TGTGCCAGCAGCCAAGGGCGGGGGCAGCCTGTTTTCGGCTACACCTTC.

This clonotype has a handful of counts. This chain uses TRBV4-3 with TRBJ2-5, with TRBD2 matching over 11 bases. After removal of 3 bases from V and 4 bases from J, the junction contained 10 bases not matched to a gene. CDR3 length equals 17 residues. The germline V gene has CDR1 LGHNA and CDR2 YSLEER. The CDR3 DNA follows: TGCGCCAGCAGCCATCGGAGGGCTAGCGGGAGGTCAGAGACCCAGTACTTC. Translating gives CASSHRRASGRSETQYF.

The chain links TRBV7-2 to TRBJ1-1, with a possible D match to TRBD1 (5 bases). This CDR3 comprises 13 residues. V lost 4 bases and J lost 8, with 14 bases in between. CDR1 and CDR2 from the germline V gene are SGHTA and FQGNSA. This CDR3 is CASSSTPGGEAFF. CDR3 bases: TGTGCCAGCAGCTCAACCCCCGGGGGGGAAGCTTTCTTT.

The rearrangement links TRBV15 to TRBJ1-1; unclear D gene. The CDR3 loop spans 13 amino acids. Germline V CDR1 and CDR2: LNHNV, YYDKDF (reference sequence). The ends were cut back, 0 bases at V and 1 base at J, with 3 bases in the middle. The DNA for the CDR3 is TGTGCCACCAGCAGAGAATGGAACACTGAAGCTTTCTTT. Residues: CATSREWNTEAFF.

The rearrangement uses TRBV20-1 and TRBJ1-1; D is ambiguous. V was shortened by 6 bases and J by 6 bases, with 8 bases between the two germline ends. The CDR3 spans 10 residues. Per the germline V gene, CDR1 is DFQATT and CDR2 is SNEGSKA (reference sequence). CDR3 nucleotide sequence: TGCAGTGCATACAGCTCTGAAGCTTTCTTT. This sequence encodes CSAYSSEAFF.

V and J are TRBV29-1 and TRBJ2-5, with 9 bases that match TRBD2. The CDR3 runs 13 residues. Germline trimming cut 5 bases from V and 3 bases from J; bases unmatched to any gene: 4. Looked up from germline, CDR1 is SQVTM and CDR2 is ANQGSEA. The CDR3 here is CSVLRLAEETQYF. CDR3 in DNA: TGCAGCGTTCTTCGACTAGCGGAAGAGACCCAGTACTTC.

The rearrangement links TRBV9 to TRBJ1-2; D is undetermined. The CDR3 is 16 amino acids. CDR1 is SGDLS and CDR2 is YYNGEE in the germline V gene. V lost 0 bases, J lost 3 bases, and 15 bases lay in between. CDR3 sequence: CASSVATSPGYYGYTF. In nucleotides, the CDR3 is TGTGCCAGCAGCGTAGCTACGTCCCCCGGATACTATGGCTACACCTTC.

This chain links TRBV7-2 with TRBJ1-1; perhaps TRBD1 as D (5 bases). The ends were cut back, 4 bases at V and 4 bases at J, with 10 bases in the middle. Germline CDR1 SGHTA, CDR2 FQGNSA. The CDR3 is 13 residues long. The CDR3 loop reads CASSSDRITEAFF. The CDR3 bases are TGTGCCAGCAGCTCTGACAGAATCACTGAAGCTTTCTTT.

The chain carries TRBV5-6 and TRBJ2-4; D remains unclear. The CDR3 covers 14 residues. Trimming removed 1 base from V and 11 bases from J, with 16 bases in between. Germline V gives CDR1 SGHDT, CDR2 YYEEEE. CDR3 in DNA: TGTGCCAGCAGCTTGTCTTCATCGGTGGGGTTTCAGTACTTC. Its translation is CASSLSSSVGFQYF.

In its sample, this clonotype was seen a few times. CDR3 bases: TGCAGTGCACATGACAGGGGGCGAAGTGAAAAACTGTTTTTT. This sequence encodes CSAHDRGRSEKLFF. This chain links TRBV20-1 with TRBJ1-4; 10 positions match TRBD1. The CDR3 is 14 amino acids. Germline CDR1 and CDR2: DFQATT and SNEGSKA (reference sequence). With V trimmed by 6 bases and J by 7 bases, 8 bases remained unmatched.

This chain connects TRBV27 to TRBJ1-1; weak D call: TRBD1 (5 bases). The CDR3 is 14 residues long. Trimming pared 4 bases from V and 1 base from J, leaving 10 bases between. Per the germline V gene, CDR1 is MNHEY and CDR2 is SMNVEV (reference sequence). CDR3 sequence (DNA): TGTGCCAGCAGTTCCACTACAGGGAACACTGAAGCTTTCTTT. Its protein product is CASSSTTGNTEAFF.